This TCR beta chain was captured in a study of CD8 T cells in ankylosing spondylitis. Study findings and constraints: Earlier reports found some motif variants in synovial fluid and blood in reactive arthritis. It was reported that disease-linked clones were significantly enriched in matched ankylosing spondylitis synovial fluid.

This CDR3 comprises 13 residues. V was clipped by 8 bases and J by 6 bases, with 15 bases between them. The germline V gene has CDR1 SNHLY and CDR2 FYNNEI. There are a few counts of this clonotype. Antigen specificity is unknown. TCRdb re-derived calls from the 5' RACE reads in MiXCR, one entry per CDR3 protein. The data contain 160,000 or so distinct CDR3 sequences, roughly 10% of them singletons. The rearrangement links TRBV2 to TRBJ2-3; a weak D match, TRBD1 (6 bases). Source material: blood, either unsorted or a sorted T cell fraction (not recorded which). The receptor was derived from a female donor with ankylosing spondylitis or in good health (not recorded which). The CDR3 DNA reads TGTGCCAGCGGAGGACAGCCTGCGGATACGCAGTATTTT. The encoded protein is CASGGQPADTQYF.